This entry lists 21 T cell receptor beta chains sequenced from one sample in a study of T-cell reconstitution after alpha-beta-depleted transplantation in children. The authors prepared the TCRbeta library with unique molecular identifiers. TCRdb itself ran the PCR reads through MiXCR, one entry per CDR3 protein. The table includes hundreds of thousands of distinct CDR3 sequences, roughly a tenth detected once. The starting material was PBMCs from the stem cell graft donor, obtained from the stem cell graft. The source of these receptors is a human donor who donated a stem cell graft to a child with acute myeloid leukemia.

This chain joins TRBV5-1 and TRBJ2-5; D not resolved. This CDR3 has 15 residues. Trimming stripped 3 bases from V and 5 bases from J, with 17 bases between. The V gene's germline CDR1 is SGHRS and CDR2 YFSETQ. CDR3 coding DNA: TGCGCCAGCAGCTCGCGGTCGACTGCCGGCGAGACCCAGTACTTC. Translated: CASSSRSTAGETQYF.

This clonotype was found many times. The genes are TRBV27 and TRBJ2-5; no clear D. The CDR3 consists of 14 residues. Germline CDR1 and CDR2: MNHEY and SMNVEV (reference sequence). The V and J ends lost 8 bases and 1 base respectively, with 14 bases between them. The CDR3 loop reads CASAFRRLQETQYF. In DNA, the CDR3 is TGTGCCAGCGCCTTCCGTCGCCTCCAAGAGACCCAGTACTTC.

Many counts were recorded for this clonotype. This chain's CDR3 is CASRERGLAGANTGELFF. The CDR3, as DNA: TGCGCCAGCAGGGAGAGGGGACTAGCGGGAGCGAACACCGGGGAGCTGTTTTTT. The rearrangement links TRBV5-1 to TRBJ2-2; 14 nucleotides line up with TRBD2. J gave up 0 bases and V 5 bases, and 6 bases lay outside the gene matches. Germline V gives CDR1 SGHRS, CDR2 YFSETQ. This CDR3 contains 18 residues.

This clonotype came up a few times. J is TRBJ2-1 and V is TRBV7-3; 7 bases align to TRBD2. The junction had 9 bases not matched to a gene; V was cut back by 2 bases and J by 5 bases. CDR1 and CDR2 (germline): SGHTA, FQGTGA. This CDR3 is 16 amino acids long. In DNA form, the CDR3 reads TGTGCCAGCAGCTTACGATCAGCGGGGCCAGACAATGAGCAGTTCTTC. Translated: CASSLRSAGPDNEQFF.

This clonotype was detected a few times. This sequence joins TRBV5-1 and TRBJ1-4; D possibly corresponds to TRBD1 (5 bases). This CDR3 has 11 amino acids. Looked up from germline, CDR1 is SGHRS and CDR2 is YFSETQ. The germline V and J ends were trimmed by 4 bases and 17 bases, with 15 bases remaining between them. DNA for the CDR3: TGCGCCAGCAGCGGGGCGGGAGGACAATTTTTT. Translated, it gives CASSGAGGQFF. Variable domain in full (rest from reference TRBV5-1 and TRBJ1-4): KAGVTQTPRYLIKTRGQQVTLSCSPISGHRSVSWYQQTPGQGLQFLFEYFSETQRNKGNFPGRFSGRQFSNSRSEMNVSTLELGDSALYLCASSGAGGQFFGSGTQLSVL.

The chain couples TRBV6-2 or TRBV6-3 to TRBJ1-1; no reliable D call. V lost 7 bases and J lost 6, with 15 bases in between. Germline V lookup: CDR1 MNHEY, CDR2 SVGEGT. CDR3 size: 13 residues. The CDR3: CASTQVKDPEAFF. The CDR3 DNA sequence: TGTGCCAGCACCCAGGTTAAAGACCCTGAAGCTTTCTTT.

The rearrangement joins TRBV7-6 to TRBJ2-7; D not resolved. This CDR3 spans 14 amino acids. The V end was cut by 4 bases, the J end by 7 bases, with 17 bases between. Per germline, CDR1 SGHVS and CDR2 FNYEAQ. CDR3 bases: TGTGCCAGCAGCTCCGAATTCCGTCCCCCTGAGCAGTACTTC. This sequence encodes CASSSEFRPPEQYF. The full variable domain, completed using reference TRBV7-6 and TRBJ2-7, is GAGVSQSPRYKVTKRGQDVALRCDPISGHVSLYWYRQALGQGPEFLTYFNYEAQQDKSGLPNDRFSAERPEGSISTLTIQRTEQRDSAMYRCASSSEFRPPEQYFGPGTRLTVT.

This clonotype was seen at least ten times. The chain has TRBV7-6 and TRBJ1-1; D not certain. The CDR3 spans 15 residues. CDR1 SGHVS and CDR2 FNYEAQ come from the germline V gene. Between the trimmed V and J ends, which lost 2 bases and 1 base, there was a span of 11 bases. The CDR3 is CASSLTPGKNTEAFF. In DNA, the CDR3 is TGTGCCAGCAGCTTAACGCCGGGGAAGAACACTGAAGCTTTCTTT.

The chain uses TRBV5-1 and TRBJ2-3; 7 nucleotides line up with TRBD2. After removal of 4 bases from V and 0 bases from J, the junction contained 11 bases not matched to a gene. CDR1 SGHRS and CDR2 YFSETQ come from the germline V gene. The CDR3 extends over 17 amino acids. CDR3 coding DNA: TGCGCCAGCAGCCGAGATGGGGCTAGCGGTAGCACAGATACGCAGTATTTT. Its protein is CASSRDGASGSTDTQYF.

This clonotype was picked up many times. This CDR3 is CSVAWDIGGYTF. The DNA of the CDR3 is TGCAGCGTTGCTTGGGACATAGGTGGCTACACCTTC. This chain links TRBV29-1 with TRBJ1-2; possibly TRBD1 for D (6 bases). The CDR3 sequence is 12 residues long. The germline CDR1 and CDR2 sequences are SQVTM and ANQGSEA. Between the trimmed V and J ends, which lost 4 bases and 7 bases, there was a span of 13 bases.

The chain carries TRBV20-1 and TRBJ2-1, with D perhaps matching TRBD2 (5 bases). Germline lookup yields CDR1 DFQATT and CDR2 SNEGSKA (reference sequence). CDR3 length: 12 residues. V lost 6 bases and J 7 bases, leaving 13 bases between the germline ends. CDR3: CSAPPTGNEQFF. CDR3 bases: TGCAGTGCCCCCCCCACGGGGAATGAGCAGTTCTTC.

The CDR3 DNA is TGCGCCAGCAGCGCCGTGGGTGGGAGCTACGAGCAGTACTTC. It codes for CASSAVGGSYEQYF. The chain links TRBV5-1 to TRBJ2-7; perhaps TRBD2 as D (5 bases). Trimming shortened V by 4 bases and J by 3 bases, and 14 bases separated the two germline ends. This CDR3 is built from 14 residues. Germline V CDR1 and CDR2: SGHRS, YFSETQ. The whole variable domain, filled in from reference TRBV5-1 and TRBJ2-7, reads KAGVTQTPRYLIKTRGQQVTLSCSPISGHRSVSWYQQTPGQGLQFLFEYFSETQRNKGNFPGRFSGRQFSNSRSEMNVSTLELGDSALYLCASSAVGGSYEQYFGPGTRLTVT.

This clonotype was seen many times. The chain joins TRBV20-1 to TRBJ2-7, with 11 positions matching TRBD1. The CDR3 has 15 amino acids. V shed 5 bases and J 3 bases; nucleotides not matched to a gene: 9. The germline V gene encodes CDR1 DFQATT and CDR2 SNEGSKA (reference sequence). CDR3 nucleotide sequence: TGCAGTGCTTCCCCGGCCGGGACAGGGGGCTACGAGCAGTACTTC. This translates into CSASPAGTGGYEQYF.

This clonotype occurred a few times. This rearrangement joins TRBV12-5 to TRBJ2-3; 11 nucleotides agree with TRBD2. The V and J ends lost 3 bases and 0 bases, in that order; junction bases with no gene match: 11. The CDR3 is 19 amino acids. Germline lookup yields CDR1 LGHNT and CDR2 FRNRAP. CDR3 amino acids: CASGFSKGLAEISTDTQYF. The CDR3 DNA is TGTGCTAGTGGTTTCTCGAAGGGACTAGCGGAGATAAGCACAGATACGCAGTATTTT.

This clonotype appeared many times. The chain joins TRBV12-3 or TRBV12-4 to TRBJ1-4; 8 bases are a match to TRBD1. The CDR3 extends over 16 amino acids. With V trimmed by 4 bases and J by 13 bases, 17 bases remained unmatched. The CDR3 DNA reads TGTGCCAGCAGTTCTTCCTTAGGACAGGGCCCAGTTGGACTGTTTTTT. It translates to CASSSSLGQGPVGLFF.

A few counts support this clonotype. The gene calls are TRBV6-1 and TRBJ2-1; no reliable D call. Deletions cut 4 bases from V and 5 bases from J, with 12 bases between. Germline V CDR1 and CDR2: MNHNS, SASEGT. The CDR3 contains 14 residues. CDR3 bases: TGTGCCAGCAGTGGATCGTTGACTGACAATGAGCAGTTCTTC. Protein: CASSGSLTDNEQFF.

This clonotype was seen many times. The chain employs TRBV14 and TRBJ2-3, with TRBD2 identical over 12 bases. Germline V gene sequence: CDR1 SGHDN, CDR2 FVKESK. V lost 4 bases to trimming and J lost 2 bases; unmatched junction nucleotides: 10. The CDR3 totals 18 residues. The CDR3 DNA follows: TGTGCCAGCAGCCTCCCGTCTCTAGCGGGAGGGCCCACAGATACGCAGTATTTT. Translation: CASSLPSLAGGPTDTQYF.

This clonotype has at least ten counts. The rearrangement joins TRBV5-1 to TRBJ2-3; perhaps TRBD2 as D (5 bases). CDR1 and CDR2 from the germline V gene are SGHRS and YFSETQ. V lost 0 bases, J lost 0 bases, and 8 bases lay in between. This CDR3 contains 15 residues. Here the CDR3 reads CASSLVPGSTDTQYF. The CDR3 DNA is TGCGCCAGCAGCTTGGTCCCGGGGAGCACAGATACGCAGTATTTT.

This chain links TRBV2 with TRBJ2-7; D remains ambiguous. Germline values: CDR1 SNHLY, CDR2 FYNNEI. The V gene lost 0 bases and the J gene lost 5 bases, with 11 bases spanning the gap. This CDR3 region has 14 residues. CDR3 protein: CASSEASVSNEQYF. CDR3 coding DNA: TGTGCCAGCAGTGAAGCGTCGGTGTCGAACGAGCAGTACTTC.

The V call is TRBV30, the J call TRBJ2-2, with 10 bases fitting TRBD2. There are 18 residues in the CDR3. The trim removed 2 bases at V and 4 bases at J, leaving 13 bases unmatched. CDR1 is GTSNPN and CDR2 is SVGIG in the germline V gene (reference sequence). The DNA of the CDR3 is TGTGCCTGGAGTCCCGCGCTAGGGCTAGCGGGAGTCACCGGGGAGCTGTTTTTT. Protein sequence: CAWSPALGLAGVTGELFF.

This clonotype was seen a few times. This rearrangement joins TRBV6-2 or TRBV6-3 to TRBJ1-5; possibly TRBD1 for D (5 bases). The CDR3 consists of 14 residues. V was trimmed by 9 bases and J by 2 bases, leaving 14 bases between them. From germline, CDR1 is MNHEY and CDR2 SVGEGT. The CDR3 region has the DNA TGTGCCAGTAATTGGGGGACGGGCAATCAGCCCCAGCATTTT. Translating it yields CASNWGTGNQPQHF.